These T cell receptor beta chains were read from a single sample in a study of T cells in tuberculosis. Measured with immunoSEQ multiplex PCR; TCRdb has only the in-frame clones, and not every one. The table has about 30,000 clones, roughly nine tenths seen once. The starting material was PBMCs, obtained at tuberculosis diagnosis. These receptors were taken from an adult with tuberculosis. Both conserved end residues are part of each CDR3. Each record gives: J gene, V gene, CDR3 protein.

J gene: TRBJ1-6
V gene: TRBV27
CDR3 protein: CASSLGHRGNSPLHF

J gene: TRBJ2-1
V gene: TRBV2
CDR3 protein: CASGRDEQFF

J gene: TRBJ1-5
V gene: TRBV10-3
CDR3 protein: CAISDTQGSGPPEVQPQHF

J gene: TRBJ2-3
V gene: TRBV12-1
CDR3 protein: CASSIPPGDTDTQYF

J gene: TRBJ1-5
V gene: TRBV6-1
CDR3 protein: CASSKGTDSTQPQHF

J gene: TRBJ1-2
V gene: TRBV19
CDR3 protein: CASTANRGRLRDYGYTF

J gene: TRBJ2-3
V gene: TRBV27
CDR3 protein: CASSFGYSTDTQYF

J gene: TRBJ2-2
V gene: TRBV28
CDR3 protein: CASSLGGLDTGELFF

J gene: TRBJ2-3
V gene: TRBV15
CDR3 protein: CATSEKAGGTDTQYF

J gene: TRBJ2-7
V gene: TRBV4-1
CDR3 protein: CASSPEGGGGPYEQYF

J gene: TRBJ1-1
V gene: TRBV5-1
CDR3 protein: CASSLGTEGAEAFF

J gene: TRBJ2-1
V gene: TRBV25-1
CDR3 protein: CASSTRDRGSYNEQFF

J gene: TRBJ1-4
V gene: TRBV5-4
CDR3 protein: CASSSTATNEKLFF

J gene: TRBJ2-5
V gene: TRBV30
CDR3 protein: CAWTRKSSGLPETQYF

J gene: TRBJ2-7
V gene: TRBV27
CDR3 protein: CASSSTIPGEQYF

J gene: TRBJ2-7
V gene: TRBV9
CDR3 protein: CASSAGGGRNRLGEQYF

J gene: TRBJ2-3
V gene: TRBV29-1
CDR3 protein: CSVGGASTDTQYF

J gene: TRBJ1-6
V gene: TRBV11-2
CDR3 protein: CASSPETGFVNSPLHF

J gene: TRBJ2-3
V gene: TRBV7-8
CDR3 protein: CASSFPGDGDTQYF

J gene: TRBJ2-1
V gene: TRBV4-1
CDR3 protein: CASSQLRSGVEQFF